This entry features one TCR beta chain sequence. The target antigen is unknown. The data originate from a study of T cell responses to AZD1222 COVID-19 vaccine. Overall study findings and caveats: The donor cohort was predominantly white British with a female majority, and clonal diversity may have been underestimated. Close to half of spike-specific TCRs reportedly recognize unmutated variant regions. Seropositive AZD1222 recipients at baseline numbered only six or seven. Recipients of two AZD1222 doses showed rising Spike-specific TCR breadth and depth.

Measured with immunoSEQ multiplex PCR; TCRdb has only the in-frame clones, and not every one. The sample has roughly 120,000 clones, 90% to 95% seen once. Per the germline V gene, CDR1 is SGHTA and CDR2 is FQGTGA. V was pared by 4 bases and J by 5 bases, with 11 bases between. CDR3 length: 14 residues. The sequence was obtained from an adult in good health. This specimen consisted of peripheral blood, obtained on day 0 of AZD1222 vaccination. The chain carries TRBV7-3 and TRBJ2-2; a weak D match, TRBD1 (6 bases). The CDR3 region has the DNA TGTGCCAGCAGCTCCCAGGGGACGACCGGGGAGCTGTTTTTT. It translates to CASSSQGTTGELFF.